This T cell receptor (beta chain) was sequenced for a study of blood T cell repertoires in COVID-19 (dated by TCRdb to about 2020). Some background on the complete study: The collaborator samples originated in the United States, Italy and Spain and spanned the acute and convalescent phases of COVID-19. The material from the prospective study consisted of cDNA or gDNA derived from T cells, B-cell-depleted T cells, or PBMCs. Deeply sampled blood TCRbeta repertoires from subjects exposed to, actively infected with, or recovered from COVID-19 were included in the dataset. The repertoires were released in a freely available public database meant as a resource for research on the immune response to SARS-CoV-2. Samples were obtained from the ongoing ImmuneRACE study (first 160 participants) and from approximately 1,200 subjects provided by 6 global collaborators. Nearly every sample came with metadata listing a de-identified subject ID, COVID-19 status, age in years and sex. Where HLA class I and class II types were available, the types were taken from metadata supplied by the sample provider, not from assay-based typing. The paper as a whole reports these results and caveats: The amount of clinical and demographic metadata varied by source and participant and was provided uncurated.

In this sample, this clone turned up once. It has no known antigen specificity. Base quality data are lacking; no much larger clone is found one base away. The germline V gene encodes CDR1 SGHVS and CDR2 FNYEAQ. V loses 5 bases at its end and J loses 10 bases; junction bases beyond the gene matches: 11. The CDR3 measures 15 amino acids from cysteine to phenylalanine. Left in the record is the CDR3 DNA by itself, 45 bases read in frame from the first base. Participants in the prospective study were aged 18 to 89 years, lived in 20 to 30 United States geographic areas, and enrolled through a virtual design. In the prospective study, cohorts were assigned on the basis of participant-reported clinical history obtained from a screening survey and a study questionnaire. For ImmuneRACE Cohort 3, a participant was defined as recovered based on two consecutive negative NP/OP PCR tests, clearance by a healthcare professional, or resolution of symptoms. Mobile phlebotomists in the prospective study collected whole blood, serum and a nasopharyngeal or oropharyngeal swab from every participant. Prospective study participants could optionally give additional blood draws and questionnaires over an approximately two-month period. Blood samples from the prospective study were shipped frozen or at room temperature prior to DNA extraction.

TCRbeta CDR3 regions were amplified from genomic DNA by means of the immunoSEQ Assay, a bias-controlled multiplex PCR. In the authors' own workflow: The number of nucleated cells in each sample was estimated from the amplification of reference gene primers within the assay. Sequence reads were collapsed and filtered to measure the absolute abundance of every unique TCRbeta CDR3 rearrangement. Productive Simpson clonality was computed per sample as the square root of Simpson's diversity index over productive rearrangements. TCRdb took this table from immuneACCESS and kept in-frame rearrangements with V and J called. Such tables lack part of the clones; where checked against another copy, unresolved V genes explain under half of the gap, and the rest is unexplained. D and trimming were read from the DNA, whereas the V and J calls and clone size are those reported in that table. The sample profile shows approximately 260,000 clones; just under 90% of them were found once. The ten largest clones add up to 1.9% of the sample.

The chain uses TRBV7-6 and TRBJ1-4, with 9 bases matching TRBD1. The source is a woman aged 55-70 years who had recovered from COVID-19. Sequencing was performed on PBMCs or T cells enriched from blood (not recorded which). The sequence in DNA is TGTGCCAGCAGCCTAAAACTAACAGGGGGCGGAAAACTGTTTTTT. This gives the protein CASSLKLTGGGKLFF.